A single sample is the source of the 16 T cell receptor beta chains below, sequenced in a study of cytomegalovirus exposure and HLA in healthy donors. The study ran its PCR with 60 Vbeta and 13 Jbeta primers. Data came from immunoSEQ multiplex PCR; TCRdb stores just in-frame clones and leaves some out. The table has 85,000 to 100,000 clones, 77% seen once. Specimen: PBMCs. The receptor source for this set is a man in his fifties in good health and CMV-seropositive.

Only a few counts were recorded for this clone. This chain links TRBV7-9 with TRBJ1-2; TRBD1 matches 7 bases. There are 15 residues in the CDR3. Trimming cost V 8 bases and J 2 bases; bases outside gene matches: 11. The germline V gene has CDR1 SEHNR and CDR2 FQNEAQ (reference sequence). In nucleotides, the CDR3 is TGTGCCAGCCGGATGGGCAGGGGGGAAAACTATGGCTACACCTTC. It translates to CASRMGRGENYGYTF.

The chain is built from TRBV12-2 and TRBJ1-6. TRBV12-2 is tagged as a pseudogene. The CDR3 consists of 15 residues. The CDR3 loop reads CASRLEGGPSSPLHF. CDR3 nucleotide sequence: TGTGCAAGTCGCTTAGAGGGGGGGCCGAGTTCACCCCTCCACTTT.

The rearrangement uses TRBV7-9 and TRBJ2-1; 7 bases are a match to TRBD2. Germline V gene sequence: CDR1 SEHNR, CDR2 FQNEAQ (reference sequence). The CDR3 runs to 15 residues. V lost 3 bases, J lost 3 bases, and 5 bases stayed unmatched. The CDR3 coding sequence is TGTGCCAGCAGCTTGGGGGGGATCGGCTACAATGAGCAGTTCTTC. Amino acids: CASSLGGIGYNEQFF.

The chain is built from TRBV5-1 and TRBJ2-3, with 8 positions matching TRBD2. Germline V gene lookup returns CDR1 SGHRS and CDR2 YFSETQ. V shed 0 bases and J 3 bases; nucleotides not matched to a gene: 3. The CDR3 is made up of 15 amino acids. CDR3 coding DNA: TGCGCCAGCAGCTTGGCGGGGGGGCCTACAGATACGCAGTATTTT. Its protein is CASSLAGGPTDTQYF.

V gene TRBV5-1 combines with J gene TRBJ2-7, with 7 bases fitting TRBD2. Trimming took 4 bases from V and 6 from J; bases not matched to a gene: 7. The CDR3 has 13 amino acids. Germline CDR1 SGHRS, CDR2 YFSETQ. CDR3: CASSAQSGGEQYF. CDR3 DNA: TGCGCCAGCAGCGCCCAGTCGGGGGGCGAGCAGTACTTC. Variable domain in full (rest from reference TRBV5-1 and TRBJ2-7): KAGVTQTPRYLIKTRGQQVTLSCSPISGHRSVSWYQQTPGQGLQFLFEYFSETQRNKGNFPGRFSGRQFSNSRSEMNVSTLELGDSALYLCASSAQSGGEQYFGPGTRLTVT.

The chain couples TRBV9 to TRBJ1-5, with D unresolved. The ends were cut back, 4 bases at V and 0 bases at J, with 11 bases in the middle. This CDR3 is 15 amino acids long. The germline V gene has CDR1 SGDLS and CDR2 YYNGEE. CDR3 coding DNA: TGTGCCAGCAGCCCCACGGGTGATAGCAATCAGCCCCAGCATTTT. Amino acid sequence: CASSPTGDSNQPQHF.

This chain joins TRBV5-1 and TRBJ1-3; tentative D call: TRBD1 (6 bases). V was trimmed by 4 bases and J by 0 bases, leaving 14 bases between them. The CDR3 is 16 residues long. Per the germline V gene, CDR1 is SGHRS and CDR2 is YFSETQ. The CDR3 spells CASSKQTGSSGNTIYF. CDR3 DNA: TGCGCCAGCAGCAAACAAACAGGGAGCTCTGGAAACACCATATATTTT.

The chain is built from TRBV7-9 and TRBJ2-2, with 8 bases that match TRBD1. CDR1 and CDR2 (germline): SEHNR, FQNEAQ (reference sequence). With V trimmed by 1 base and J by 4 bases, 5 bases remained unmatched. This CDR3 has 16 residues. In DNA form, the CDR3 reads TGTGCCAGCAGCTTAGATGGACAGGGAGGCACCGGGGAGCTGTTTTTT. Encoded protein: CASSLDGQGGTGELFF.

This CDR3 is CASSDSAQGSYNEQFF. CDR3 bases: TGTGCCAGCAGTGACTCAGCACAGGGGTCCTACAATGAGCAGTTCTTC. The V and J genes are TRBV6-4 and TRBJ2-1; the match to TRBD1 covers 7 bases. CDR3 length: 16 residues. CDR1 MRHNA and CDR2 SNTAGT come from the germline V gene. The V segment lost 0 bases and the J segment 1 base; nucleotides outside the gene matches: 3.

The CDR3 protein is CSVELGGGEQYF. The CDR3 DNA follows: TGCAGCGTTGAACTGGGGGGTGGCGAGCAGTACTTC. The chain recombines TRBV29-1 with TRBJ2-7; maybe TRBD2 (6 bases). V was pared by 2 bases and J by 6 bases, with 11 bases between. Germline loops: CDR1 SQVTM, CDR2 ANQGSEA. The CDR3 totals 12 residues.

This clone has more than one count but fewer than ten. The junction departs from germline at one end; a sequencing error may be responsible. The chain carries TRBV5-6 and TRBJ1-2, with a possible D match to TRBD1 (5 bases). Per germline, CDR1 SGHDT and CDR2 YYEEEE. The CDR3 extends over 15 amino acids. CDR3 residues: CASSLDREWDYGYPF. The CDR3 coding sequence is TGTGCCAGCAGCTTGGACCGGGAATGGGACTATGGCTACCCCTTC.

This chain connects TRBV4-1 to TRBJ2-3; TRBD1 agrees at 12 bases. CDR3 length: 16 residues. Trimming cost V 2 bases and J 2 bases; bases outside gene matches: 2. Germline loops: CDR1 MGHRA, CDR2 YSYEKL. CDR3 in amino acids: CASSQTGQGATDTQYF. DNA of the CDR3: TGCGCCAGCAGCCAAACGGGACAGGGGGCCACAGATACGCAGTATTTT.

This clone appeared a few times. This chain uses TRBV10-3 with TRBJ2-1; the match to TRBD2 covers 11 bases. The ends lost 4 bases at V and 5 bases at J; junction bases unmatched: 1. This CDR3 spans 14 amino acids. The germline V gene encodes CDR1 ENHRY and CDR2 SYGVKD. The CDR3: CAISGLAGNNEQFF. In DNA form, the CDR3 reads TGTGCCATCAGTGGACTAGCGGGGAACAATGAGCAGTTCTTC.

The J gene is TRBJ2-3, the V gene TRBV4-1; D possibly corresponds to TRBD1 (6 bases). Trimming shortened V by 2 bases and J by 0 bases, and 15 bases separated the two germline ends. Germline lookup yields CDR1 MGHRA and CDR2 YSYEKL. This CDR3 spans 17 amino acids. This CDR3 reads CASSQPPGARSTDTQYF. Written as DNA, the CDR3 is TGCGCCAGCAGCCAACCCCCAGGGGCTCGTAGCACAGATACGCAGTATTTT.

The chain combines TRBV2 with TRBJ2-1, with 12 bases aligning to TRBD2. V was pared by 4 bases and J by 15 bases, with 1 base of the junction left unmatched. Germline CDR1 reads SNHLY; CDR2 reads FYNNEI. CDR3 length equals 11 residues. CDR3 region: CASSGGLAGFF. CDR3 nucleotides: TGTGCCAGCAGTGGGGGACTAGCGGGGTTCTTC.

J is TRBJ1-3 and V is TRBV2, with D perhaps matching TRBD1 (5 bases). Germline CDR1 is SNHLY and CDR2 is FYNNEI. The V and J ends lost 6 bases and 0 bases respectively, with 9 bases between them. There are 14 residues in the CDR3. The DNA of the CDR3 is TGTGCCAGCAGCACCGGACACTCTGGAAACACCATATATTTT. Amino acids: CASSTGHSGNTIYF.